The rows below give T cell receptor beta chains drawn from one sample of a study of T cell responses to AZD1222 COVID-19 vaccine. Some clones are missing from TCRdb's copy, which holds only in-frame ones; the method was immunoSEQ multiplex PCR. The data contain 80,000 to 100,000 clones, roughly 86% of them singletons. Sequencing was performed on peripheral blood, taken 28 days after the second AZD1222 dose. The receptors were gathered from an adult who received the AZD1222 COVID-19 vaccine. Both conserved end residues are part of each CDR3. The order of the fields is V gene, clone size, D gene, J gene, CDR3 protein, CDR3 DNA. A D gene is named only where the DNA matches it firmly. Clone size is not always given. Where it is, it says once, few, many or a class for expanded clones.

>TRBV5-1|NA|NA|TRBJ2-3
CASSAGTVRDTQYF
TGCGCCAGCAGCGCCGGGACTGTCCGGGATACGCAGTATTTT
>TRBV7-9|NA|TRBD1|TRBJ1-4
CASSKDRVRNEKLFF
TGTGCCAGCAGCAAAGACAGGGTGAGGAACGAAAAACTGTTTTTT
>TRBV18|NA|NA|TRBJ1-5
CASSPPGAWPQHF
TGTGCCAGCTCACCACCGGGGGCATGGCCCCAGCATTTT
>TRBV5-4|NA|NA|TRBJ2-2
CASSPPGARTAGELFF
TGTGCCAGCAGCCCGCCCGGGGCTAGGACGGCCGGGGAGCTGTTTTTT
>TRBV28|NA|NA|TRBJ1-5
CASSPPGGMNSNQPQHF
TGTGCCAGCAGTCCCCCTGGGGGGATGAATAGCAATCAGCCCCAGCATTTT
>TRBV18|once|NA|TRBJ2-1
CASRTGLGAYNEQFF
TGTGCCAGCCGGACGGGGCTCGGGGCCTACAATGAGCAGTTCTTC
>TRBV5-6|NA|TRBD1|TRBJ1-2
CASSPTSTGADYGYTF
TGTGCCAGCAGCCCCACTTCGACAGGGGCGGACTATGGCTACACCTTC
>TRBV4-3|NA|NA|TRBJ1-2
CASSQPTGPGGYTF
TGCGCCAGCAGCCAACCCACAGGTCCGGGTGGCTACACCTTC
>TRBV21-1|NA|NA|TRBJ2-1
CASEDGSLNYNEQFF
TGTGCCAGCGAGGACGGATCCTTGAACTACAATGAGCAGTTCTTC
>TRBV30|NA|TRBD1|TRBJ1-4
CALKDRGRNYLFF
TGTGCCTTGAAGGACAGGGGGAGGAATTATTTGTTTTTT
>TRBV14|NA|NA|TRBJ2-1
CASSPIVPGNNEQFF
TGTGCCAGCAGCCCCATCGTCCCCGGGAATAATGAGCAGTTCTTC
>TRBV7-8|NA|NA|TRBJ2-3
CASSFSSGGGFDTQYF
TGTGCCAGCAGCTTTTCTAGCGGAGGGGGGTTCGATACGCAGTATTTT
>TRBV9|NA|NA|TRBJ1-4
CASSAPGGEDEKLFF
TGTGCCAGCAGCGCCCCTGGAGGGGAGGATGAAAAACTGTTTTTT
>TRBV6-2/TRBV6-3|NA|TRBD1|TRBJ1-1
CASSYPPGTGVDTEAFF
TGTGCCAGCAGTTACCCTCCCGGGACAGGGGTGGACACTGAAGCTTTCTTT
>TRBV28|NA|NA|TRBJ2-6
CASSPQGHQGSGANVLTF
TGTGCCAGCAGTCCACAGGGACACCAGGGGTCTGGGGCCAACGTCCTGACTTTC
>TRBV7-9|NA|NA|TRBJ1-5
CAREQMNQPQHF
TGTGCCCGAGAGCAGATGAATCAGCCCCAGCATTTT
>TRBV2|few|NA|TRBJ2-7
CASRPGTYEQYF
TGTGCCAGCAGGCCAGGGACCTACGAGCAGTACTTC
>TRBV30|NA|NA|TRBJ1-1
CAWAPGLMNAEAFF
TGTGCCTGGGCACCCGGACTTATGAACGCTGAAGCTTTCTTT
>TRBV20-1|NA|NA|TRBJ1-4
CSASTPSKLFF
TGCAGTGCTAGTACCCCCTCTAAACTGTTTTTT
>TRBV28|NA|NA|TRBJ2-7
CASIAQGAWGSYEQYF
TGTGCCAGCATCGCCCAGGGAGCCTGGGGCTCCTACGAGCAGTACTTC
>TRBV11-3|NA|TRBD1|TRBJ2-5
CASSLDRGSETQYF
TGTGCCAGCAGCTTGGACAGGGGGAGTGAGACCCAGTACTTC
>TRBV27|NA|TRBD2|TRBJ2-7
CASSSPGGLREQYF
TGTGCCAGCAGTTCCCCCGGGGGACTACGCGAGCAGTACTTC
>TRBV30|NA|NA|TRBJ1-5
CAWSVRGGGNQPQHF
TGTGCCTGGAGTGTACGGGGCGGCGGCAATCAGCCCCAGCATTTT
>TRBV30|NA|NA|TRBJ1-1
CAWSAQSEAFF
TGTGCCTGGAGTGCCCAGTCTGAAGCTTTCTTT
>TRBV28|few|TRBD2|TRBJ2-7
CASSPTREGGSPMNF
TGTGCCAGCAGTCCGACCCGGGAGGGCGGGTCGCCTATGAACTTC
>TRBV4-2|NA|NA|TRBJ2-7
CASSQFPGQYEQYF
TGTGCCAGCAGCCAATTCCCAGGGCAGTACGAGCAGTACTTC
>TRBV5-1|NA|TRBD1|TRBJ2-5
CASSRTGLETQYF
TGCGCCAGCAGCAGGACAGGTTTGGAGACCCAGTACTTC
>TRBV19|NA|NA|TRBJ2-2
CASSVRSANTGELFF
TGTGCCAGTAGTGTGAGGTCTGCGAACACCGGGGAGCTGTTTTTT
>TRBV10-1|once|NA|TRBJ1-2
CASSGTYGYTF
TGCGCCAGCAGTGGTACCTATGGCTACACCTTC
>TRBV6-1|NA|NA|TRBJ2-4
CASSELLADTSPAKNIQYF
TGTGCCAGCAGTGAACTGCTCGCGGACACCAGCCCAGCCAAAAACATTCAGTACTTC
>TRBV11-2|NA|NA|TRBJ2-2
CASTQIGTDTGELFF
TGTGCCAGCACCCAGATCGGGACCGACACCGGGGAGCTGTTTTTT
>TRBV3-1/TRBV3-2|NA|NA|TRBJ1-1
CASSQVEVTTEAFF
TGTGCCAGCAGCCAAGTGGAGGTGACCACTGAAGCTTTCTTT
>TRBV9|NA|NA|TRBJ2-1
CASSNREFGNEQFF
TGTGCCAGCAGCAACCGGGAGTTCGGCAATGAGCAGTTCTTC
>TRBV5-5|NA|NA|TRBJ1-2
CASSFWGAGDGYTF
TGTGCCAGCAGCTTTTGGGGGGCGGGTGATGGCTACACCTTC
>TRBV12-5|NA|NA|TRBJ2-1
CASGPEGLPTYNEQFF
TGTGCTAGTGGTCCGGAGGGCCTTCCTACCTACAATGAGCAGTTCTTC
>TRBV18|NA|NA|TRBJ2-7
CASSPLPGSGDYEQYF
TGTGCCAGCTCACCCCTGCCGGGCTCGGGGGACTACGAGCAGTACTTC
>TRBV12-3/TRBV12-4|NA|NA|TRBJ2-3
CASTRDPGTQYF
TGTGCCAGCACTCGGGACCCAGGTACGCAGTATTTT
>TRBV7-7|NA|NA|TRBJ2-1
CASSLLTVKGTNSYNEQFF
TGTGCCAGCAGCTTATTAACGGTAAAGGGGACAAACTCCTACAATGAGCAGTTCTTC